These T cell receptor beta chains were read from a single sample in a study of cytomegalovirus exposure and HLA in healthy donors. Assay: immunoSEQ multiplex PCR; the TCRdb copy retains only in-frame clones and omits some. The sample consists of about 120,000 clones, 77% of them appearing once. The source material was PBMCs. The receptors shown here come from a man aged 35 to 55 in good health and CMV-seropositive. Each CDR3 is given with its conserved first and last residue. D genes are given only for firm matches. Clone size is given for some rows only: seen once, a few or many times, or a class if the clone is expanded.

CDR3	DNA	size	V	J	D
CASSSSGADYGYTF	TGTGCCAGCAGCTCCTCAGGGGCGGACTATGGCTACACCTTC	-	TRBV7-9	TRBJ1-2	-
CASSLGAGSGNTIYF	TGTGCCAGCAGCTTAGGGGCAGGCTCTGGAAACACCATATATTTT	few	TRBV7-8	TRBJ1-3	-
CASGQEPGSNQPQHF	TGTGCCAGCGGACAGGAGCCGGGGAGCAATCAGCCCCAGCATTTT	-	TRBV5-5	TRBJ1-5	TRBD1
CAWSGPGISGNTIYF	TGTGCCTGGAGCGGACCAGGGATCTCTGGAAACACCATATATTTT	-	TRBV30	TRBJ1-3	-
CASSLSTGEFYNEQFF	TGCGCCAGCAGCCTATCGACAGGGGAGTTTTACAATGAGCAGTTCTTC	-	TRBV5-1	TRBJ2-1	TRBD1
CASSHYSGGAWNEQFF	TGCGCCAGCAGCCACTATAGCGGGGGGGCGTGGAATGAGCAGTTCTTC	-	TRBV4-3	TRBJ2-1	TRBD2
CSVATGVATNEKLFF	TGCAGCGTTGCGACAGGGGTTGCAACTAATGAAAAACTGTTTTTT	once	TRBV29-1	TRBJ1-4	TRBD1
CASSLGTGFPARDTQYF	TGTGCCAGCAGCTTAGGGACAGGGTTCCCGGCAAGAGATACGCAGTATTTT	-	TRBV11-3	TRBJ2-3	TRBD1
CASSQEITLPDYGYTF	TGTGCCAGCAGCCAAGAAATCACGCTTCCGGACTATGGCTACACCTTC	-	TRBV4-2	TRBJ1-2	-
CASGLVTPRQGNTGELFF	TGTGCTAGTGGTTTGGTTACCCCCCGACAGGGTAACACCGGGGAGCTGTTTTTT	-	TRBV12-5	TRBJ2-2	TRBD1
CASSQTRGRGNQPQHF	TGTGCCAGCAGCCAAACCAGGGGTAGGGGCAATCAGCCCCAGCATTTT	-	TRBV7-2	TRBJ1-5	-
CASSLPIRERQETQYF	TGTGCCAGCAGTTTACCTATCCGGGAAAGGCAAGAGACCCAGTACTTC	-	TRBV28	TRBJ2-5	-
CASSRSEGTEAFF	TGCGCCAGCAGCCGATCTGAGGGAACTGAAGCTTTCTTT	-	TRBV5-1	TRBJ1-1	-
CASSPQLVSAYEQYF	TGTGCCAGCAGTCCCCAACTAGTGTCGGCCTACGAGCAGTACTTC	-	TRBV27	TRBJ2-7	-
CASSPGQGVGNTIYF	TGCGCCAGCAGCCCGGGACAGGGGGTTGGAAACACCATATATTTT	once	TRBV5-1	TRBJ1-3	TRBD1
CASSEALAGGPDTQYF	TGTGCCAGCAGTGAAGCGCTAGCGGGGGGGCCAGATACGCAGTATTTT	few	TRBV6-1	TRBJ2-3	TRBD2
CASSYGTEDGYTF	TGTGCCAGCAGCTACGGGACAGAGGATGGCTACACCTTC	-	TRBV7-2	TRBJ1-2	TRBD1
CASSSYRDNEQFF	TGCGCCAGCAGCTCCTACAGGGACAATGAGCAGTTCTTC	once	TRBV5-1	TRBJ2-1	-
CAIKDLAGGQEEQYF	TGTGCCATCAAAGACCTAGCGGGGGGGCAAGAAGAGCAGTACTTC	-	TRBV10-3	TRBJ2-7	TRBD2
CASTRTSASTDTQYF	TGTGCCAGTACTCGCACTAGCGCAAGCACAGATACGCAGTATTTT	once	TRBV19	TRBJ2-3	TRBD2
CGTSGGNQPQHF	TGTGGGACTTCGGGGGGGAATCAGCCCCAGCATTTT	-	TRBV6-5	TRBJ1-5	-
CASSPRTGLGGQPQHF	TGTGCCAGCAGCCCTAGGACAGGCCTAGGCGGTCAGCCCCAGCATTTT	-	TRBV5-6	TRBJ1-5	TRBD1
CASSSWSSRAYGYTF	TGTGCCAGTAGTTCATGGTCCTCCAGGGCCTATGGCTACACCTTC	-	TRBV19	TRBJ1-2	-
CASSRLAGASYEQYF	TGTGCCAGCAGCCGACTAGCGGGGGCAAGCTACGAGCAGTACTTC	few	TRBV6-5	TRBJ2-7	TRBD2
CASSLRGVSYNEQFF	TGTGCCAGCAGTTTACGGGGTGTTTCCTACAATGAGCAGTTCTTC	-	TRBV28	TRBJ2-1	-
CASSIKPGNTEAFF	TGCGCCAGCAGCATAAAGCCAGGTAACACTGAAGCTTTCTTT	-	TRBV5-1	TRBJ1-1	-
CASSLAQDNSPLHF	TGTGCCAGCAGCTTAGCGCAGGATAATTCACCCCTCCACTTT	-	TRBV7-8	TRBJ1-6	-
CASMNRESPSYEQYF	TGTGCCAGCATGAACAGGGAATCCCCCTCCTACGAGCAGTACTTC	few	TRBV6-5	TRBJ2-7	-
CASKGGGTGVTGELFF	TGTGCCAGTAAAGGGGGGGGGACAGGGGTCACCGGGGAGCTGTTTTTT	-	TRBV19	TRBJ2-2	TRBD1
CASSAEGVANQPQHF	TGTGCCAGCTCCGCTGAGGGGGTGGCCAATCAGCCCCAGCATTTT	-	TRBV2	TRBJ1-5	-
CASSYRTSGPPVVDTQYF	TGTGCCAGCAGCTATCGGACTAGCGGGCCACCCGTCGTAGATACGCAGTATTTT	-	TRBV5-6	TRBJ2-3	TRBD2
CASSLAAGGSTDTQYF	TGTGCCAGCAGCTTAGCAGCGGGGGGGAGCACAGATACGCAGTATTTT	-	TRBV7-3	TRBJ2-3	TRBD2
CASSLERTITYEQYF	TGTGCCAGCAGCTTAGAGAGGACAATCACCTACGAGCAGTACTTC	-	TRBV7-8	TRBJ2-7	-
CASSLPLGSSYEQYF	TGTGCCAGCAGCTTACCCTTGGGGAGCTCCTACGAGCAGTACTTC	-	TRBV11-2	TRBJ2-7	-
CATSHLQGNEKLFF	TGTGCCACCAGCCACTTGCAGGGTAATGAAAAACTGTTTTTT	-	TRBV15	TRBJ1-4	-
CASSSHWGQGVSYNSPLHF	TGCGCCAGCAGCTCCCATTGGGGACAGGGTGTATCTTATAATTCACCCCTCCACTTT	-	TRBV5-1	TRBJ1-6	TRBD1
CASSMAGGRETQYF	TGTGCCAGCAGTATGGCGGGGGGTCGAGAGACCCAGTACTTC	once	TRBV28	TRBJ2-5	TRBD2
CATSRALAGYSYNEQFF	TGTGCCACCAGCAGAGCCCTAGCGGGGTACTCCTACAATGAGCAGTTCTTC	-	TRBV15	TRBJ2-1	TRBD2
CAWSVYSNQPQHF	TGTGCCTGGAGCGTTTATAGCAATCAGCCCCAGCATTTT	-	TRBV30	TRBJ1-5	-
CASSPYSYNEQFF	TGCGCCAGCAGCCCCTACTCCTACAATGAGCAGTTCTTC	few	TRBV5-1	TRBJ2-1	-
CASSSIGTENEKLFF	TGTGCCAGCAGTTCAATCGGGACAGAAAATGAAAAACTGTTTTTT	once	TRBV6-5	TRBJ1-4	TRBD1